Listed below are T cell receptor beta chains from one sample, sequenced in a study of shared clonotypes between healthy human individuals. Here immunoSEQ multiplex PCR was the method, and the copy in TCRdb shows in-frame clones only, minus some. The sample yields 1.6 million or so clones, approximately 98.5% seen once. The material sequenced was naive CD4+ T cells sorted from blood. The receptors shown here come from a man aged 30-40 years in good health. CDR3s include the opening cysteine and the closing phenylalanine or tryptophan. The D gene is left open where the match is weak. The size entry is marked missing in some rows and otherwise reads once, few, many or a size class.

v_call	clone_size	j_call	d_call	cdr3_aa	cdr3_nt
TRBV4-2	once	TRBJ2-7	TRBD2	CASSQGLADYEQYF	TGTGCCAGCAGCCAAGGACTAGCGGACTACGAGCAGTACTTC
TRBV18	NA	TRBJ2-5	NA	CASSLQQGGQETQYF	TGTGCCAGCTCACTACAACAGGGGGGGCAAGAGACCCAGTACTTC
TRBV6-5	NA	TRBJ2-3	NA	CASSMLGLKTDTQYF	TGTGCCAGCAGTATGCTAGGCCTGAAGACAGATACGCAGTATTTT
TRBV6-6	NA	TRBJ1-2	NA	CASSETDAGGYTF	TGTGCCAGCAGTGAGACCGATGCCGGTGGCTACACCTTC
TRBV9	NA	TRBJ1-2	TRBD1	CASSADRSNYGYTF	TGTGCCAGCAGCGCGGACAGGAGTAACTATGGCTACACCTTC
TRBV25-1	NA	TRBJ1-2	NA	CASSERLIGGSGYTF	TGTGCCAGCAGCGAACGATTAATAGGTGGATCTGGCTACACCTTC
TRBV18	NA	TRBJ2-3	NA	CASSPPRRTDTQYF	TGTGCCAGCTCACCACCCCGGAGGACAGATACGCAGTATTTT
TRBV20-1	NA	TRBJ2-5	TRBD1	CSAATGETQYF	TGCAGTGCTGCGACAGGGGAGACCCAGTACTTC
TRBV4-2	NA	TRBJ1-2	NA	CASSQDSQGYGYTF	TGTGCCAGCAGCCAAGATTCACAGGGTTATGGCTACACCTTC
TRBV7-9	NA	TRBJ2-2	TRBD2	CASSYRLEGTAGGPGLFF	TGTGCCAGCAGCTACAGACTAGAGGGGACGGCGGGAGGGCCCGGGCTGTTTTTT
TRBV6-1	NA	TRBJ2-7	TRBD2	CASWTSGRNEQYF	TGTGCCTCCTGGACTAGCGGGAGGAATGAGCAGTACTTC
TRBV19	NA	TRBJ1-2	NA	CASSIGRGSSGYTF	TGTGCCAGTAGTATCGGGCGGGGGTCGTCTGGCTACACCTTC
TRBV7-2	NA	TRBJ1-5	NA	CASSLSSYQNNQPQHF	TGTGCCAGCAGCTTATCGTCTTATCAAAACAATCAGCCCCAGCATTTT
TRBV7-2	NA	TRBJ2-3	TRBD2	CASTTGTSGTTDTQYF	TGTGCCAGCACCACCGGGACTAGCGGGACCACAGATACGCAGTATTTT
TRBV6-5	NA	TRBJ1-1	NA	CATNPQGWAMRAFF	TGTGCCACTAATCCACAGGGATGGGCCATGAGAGCTTTCTTT
TRBV28	NA	TRBJ2-7	TRBD1	CASSPRGQGTRQQYF	TGTGCCAGCAGCCCGAGGGGACAGGGGACTCGTCAGCAGTACTTC
TRBV4-2	NA	TRBJ1-1	NA	CASRGPQGNTEAFF	TGTGCCAGCAGGGGCCCACAGGGAAACACTGAAGCTTTCTTT
TRBV5-1	NA	TRBJ2-3	TRBD2	CASGTSGTSTDTQYF	TGCGCCAGCGGGACTAGCGGGACTAGCACAGATACGCAGTATTTT
TRBV5-1	NA	TRBJ2-3	NA	CASSSIATDTQYF	TGCGCCAGCAGCTCTATTGCGACAGATACGCAGTATTTT
TRBV29-1	NA	TRBJ1-2	NA	CSAARDTLNYGYTF	TGCAGCGCCGCCAGGGACACGCTTAACTATGGCTACACCTTC
TRBV21-1	NA	TRBJ2-4	NA	CASSSFDQRSAKNIQYF	TGTGCCAGCAGCAGTTTTGACCAGCGGTCGGCCAAAAACATTCAGTACTTC
TRBV5-1	NA	TRBJ2-1	NA	CASSLLQGPYNEQFF	TGCGCCAGCAGCTTACTTCAGGGGCCCTACAATGAGCAGTTCTTC
TRBV5-4	once	TRBJ1-1	NA	CASTSVGTNTEAFF	TGTGCCAGCACCTCCGTAGGGACGAACACTGAAGCTTTCTTT
TRBV19	NA	TRBJ1-5	NA	CASSIDGKEPQHF	TGTGCCAGTAGTATAGATGGGAAGGAGCCCCAGCATTTT
TRBV19	NA	TRBJ2-3	TRBD2	CASISGRAPDTQYF	TGTGCCAGTATTAGCGGGAGGGCCCCAGATACGCAGTATTTT
TRBV7-2	NA	TRBJ2-1	TRBD1	CASSSQSGTDNEQFF	TGTGCCAGCAGCTCGCAGTCCGGGACAGACAATGAGCAGTTCTTC
TRBV4-1	once	TRBJ1-5	NA	CASSQDWDSNQPQHF	TGCGCCAGCAGCCAAGATTGGGATAGCAATCAGCCCCAGCATTTT
TRBV4-1	NA	TRBJ2-5	NA	CASSQGSHGGAIQETQYF	TGCGCCAGCAGCCAAGGGTCCCACGGCGGGGCCATACAAGAGACCCAGTACTTC
TRBV5-6	NA	TRBJ2-2	NA	CASTQTYGSRLFF	TGTGCCAGCACCCAAACGTACGGGAGTAGGCTGTTTTTT
TRBV7-8	NA	TRBJ2-5	NA	CASSTGTTQETQYF	TGTGCCAGCAGCACAGGGACAACCCAAGAGACCCAGTACTTC
TRBV30	NA	TRBJ2-3	NA	CAWSRGSTDTQYF	TGTGCCTGGAGTCGTGGGAGCACAGATACGCAGTATTTT
TRBV2	NA	TRBJ1-2	TRBD1	CASSPGQGLGYTF	TGTGCCAGCAGTCCGGGACAGGGGTTGGGCTACACCTTC